These 23 T cell receptor beta chains share one sample of origin, sequenced in a study of memory CD4+ T cells and cytomegalovirus serostatus. TCRdb's table, derived via immunoSEQ multiplex PCR, lists solely in-frame clones and lacks some. The sample shows under 55,000 clones, over 70% of them seen only once. The sort gate was single viable CD3+CD4+CD8-CD45RO+ cells for memory CD4+ T cells. The sample comprised memory CD4+ T cells from blood. The receptors here all came from an adult in good health and CMV-seropositive.

The V gene is TRBV28, the J gene TRBJ1-1, with D tentatively TRBD1 (5 bases). CDR1 MDHEN and CDR2 SYDVKM come from the germline V gene. The CDR3 consists of 13 residues. The V gene lost 4 bases and the J gene lost 10 bases, with 16 bases spanning the gap. The DNA of the CDR3 is TGTGCCAGCAGTTCCCTATTTGGGGGAGGAGCTTTCTTT. Translated, it gives CASSSLFGGGAFF.

V and J are TRBV5-4 and TRBJ2-1; 7 nucleotides agree with TRBD2. The germline gives CDR1 SGHNT, CDR2 YYREEE (reference sequence). The CDR3 runs 13 residues. V was clipped by 4 bases and J by 4 bases; unmatched bases: 2. CDR3 residues: CASSLGLYNEQFF. The DNA for the CDR3 is TGTGCCAGCAGCCTGGGACTATACAATGAGCAGTTCTTC. Full variable domain (rest looked up from reference TRBV5-4 and TRBJ2-1): ETGVTQSPTHLIKTRGQQVTLRCSSQSGHNTVSWYQQALGQGPQFIFQYYREEENGRGNFPPRFSGLQFPNYSSELNVNALELDDSALYLCASSLGLYNEQFFGPGTRLTVL.

This sequence joins TRBV18 and TRBJ1-1; D not resolved. Germline V gene sequence: CDR1 KGHSH, CDR2 LQKENI. CDR3 length: 13 amino acids. V lost 4 bases, J lost 2 bases, and 8 bases lay in between. This CDR3 reads CASSLVANTEAFF. CDR3 DNA sequence: TGTGCCAGCTCACTGGTCGCCAACACTGAAGCTTTCTTT.

For the CDR3, the DNA is TGCGCCAGCAGCCAAGAGTGGGGGAGCTCCTACGAGCAGTACTTC. Protein: CASSQEWGSSYEQYF. V usage is TRBV4-3 and J usage is TRBJ2-7, with D possibly called TRBD1 or TRBD2 (5 bases each). The CDR3 consists of 15 residues. With 0 bases removed from V and 0 bases from J, the gap between germline ends came to 9 bases. Germline values: CDR1 LGHNA, CDR2 YSLEER.

This clone was counted a single time. Germline is not matched at one junction end, which may reflect a read error. The chain is built from TRBV27 and TRBJ2-7, with D hard to call. This CDR3 has 15 amino acids. Germline V lookup: CDR1 MNHEY, CDR2 SMNVEV (reference sequence). The CDR3 spells CASSTQPQVPHELDF. The CDR3 DNA follows: TGTGCCAGCAGTACCCAACCGCAGGTCCCCCACGAGTTGGACTTC.

This rearrangement joins TRBV30 to TRBJ2-6; TRBD1 agrees at 10 bases. CDR1 is GTSNPN, CDR2 SVGIG, per germline (reference sequence). The CDR3 extends over 19 amino acids. With V trimmed by 2 bases and J by 0 bases, 10 bases remained unmatched. The CDR3 loop is CAWSIPGQGSFSGANVLTF. The CDR3 DNA reads TGTGCCTGGAGTATACCGGGACAGGGGTCCTTCTCTGGGGCCAACGTCCTGACTTTC.

The genes are TRBV19 and TRBJ1-4; D call uncertain. Germline V lookup: CDR1 LNHDA, CDR2 SQIVND (reference sequence). CDR3 size: 15 residues. V was trimmed by 6 bases and J by 5 bases, leaving 16 bases between them. The CDR3 spells CASRRGPVINEKLFF. The DNA of the CDR3 is TGTGCCAGTAGGAGAGGCCCGGTGATAAATGAAAAACTGTTTTTT.

The rearrangement joins TRBV2 to TRBJ2-7; 7 bases fit TRBD2. The CDR3 loop spans 13 amino acids. CDR1 SNHLY and CDR2 FYNNEI come from the germline V gene. With 3 bases clipped from V and 7 bases from J, the junction kept 6 bases outside the gene matches. CDR3 residues: CASSDRLGGEQYF. CDR3 sequence (DNA): TGTGCCAGCAGTGACCGCCTGGGAGGGGAGCAGTACTTC. Drawing the rest from reference TRBV2 and TRBJ2-7, the complete variable domain is EPEVTQTPSHQVTQMGQEVILRCVPISNHLYFYWYRQILGQKVEFLVSFYNNEISEKSEIFDDQFSVERPDGSNFTLKIRSTKLEDSAMYFCASSDRLGGEQYFGPGTRLTVT.

The chain carries TRBV19 and TRBJ1-4; unclear D gene. CDR1 and CDR2 from the germline V gene are LNHDA and SQIVND (reference sequence). This CDR3 is 13 amino acids long. Trimming removed 8 bases from V and 1 base from J, with 8 bases in between. The CDR3 DNA is TGTGCCAGTCGTACGGTAACTAATGAAAAACTGTTTTTT. Its translation: CASRTVTNEKLFF. The full variable domain, rest sourced from reference TRBV19 and TRBJ1-4, is DGGITQSPKYLFRKEGQNVTLSCEQNLNHDAMYWYRQDPGQGLRLIYYSQIVNDFQKGDIAEGYSVSREKKESFPLTVTSAQKNPTAFYLCASRTVTNEKLFFGSGTQLSVL.

The V gene is TRBV11-3, the J gene TRBJ2-3, with TRBD2 as a possible D gene (5 bases). Trimming took 1 base from V and 0 from J, leaving 14 bases between them. The CDR3 spans 17 residues. From germline, CDR1 is SGHNT and CDR2 YENEEA. The CDR3 region is CASSLGKGGLSTDTQYF. The CDR3, as DNA: TGTGCCAGCAGCTTAGGAAAGGGCGGACTTAGCACAGATACGCAGTATTTT.

The rearrangement uses TRBV6-1 and TRBJ1-5; D unclear. Germline CDR1 reads MNHNS; CDR2 reads SASEGT. The CDR3 has 17 residues. Between the trimmed V and J ends, which lost 4 bases and 5 bases, there was a span of 21 bases. The CDR3 nucleotides are TGTGCCAGCAGTGCCGCTTTTTCGACGGGGATGGATCAGCCCCAGCATTTT. It specifies CASSAAFSTGMDQPQHF.

The rearrangement links TRBV19 to TRBJ2-5; 9 nucleotides align to TRBD2. The junction had 9 bases not matched to a gene; V was cut back by 2 bases and J by 5 bases. From germline, CDR1 is LNHDA and CDR2 SQIVND (reference sequence). The CDR3 extends over 16 amino acids. CDR3 amino acids: CASSINPGLASETQYF. CDR3 nucleotide sequence: TGTGCCAGTAGTATAAACCCGGGACTAGCTTCGGAGACCCAGTACTTC.

The rearrangement links TRBV11-2 to TRBJ2-1; D is perhaps TRBD1 (5 bases). The CDR3 has 15 residues. The V end was cut by 0 bases, the J end by 1 base, with 7 bases between. Germline V CDR1 and CDR2: SGHAT, FQNNGV. CDR3 sequence: CASSLEGESYNEQFF. CDR3 DNA: TGTGCCAGCAGCTTAGAAGGGGAATCCTACAATGAGCAGTTCTTC.

The chain has TRBV18 and TRBJ2-7, with D tentatively TRBD1 (6 bases). From germline, CDR1 is KGHSH and CDR2 LQKENI. V was cut by 3 bases and J by 2 bases, with 11 bases left in between. The length of the CDR3 is 14 residues. This CDR3 reads CASSPPGHPYEQYF. The CDR3 coding sequence is TGTGCCAGCTCACCTCCGGGACACCCCTACGAGCAGTACTTC.

The chain carries TRBV7-2 and TRBJ1-6; D is undetermined. The germline CDR1 and CDR2 sequences are SGHTA and FQGNSA. Between the trimmed V and J ends, which lost 5 bases and 6 bases, there was a span of 11 bases. The CDR3 contains 14 residues. CDR3 amino acids: CASSPGHLNSPLHF. The CDR3 nucleotides are TGTGCCAGCAGCCCAGGCCACCTTAATTCACCCCTCCACTTT. Full variable domain (outside the CDR3, taken from reference TRBV7-2 and TRBJ1-6): GAGVSQSPSNKVTEKGKDVELRCDPISGHTALYWYRQSLGQGLEFLIYFQGNSAPDKSGLPSDRFSAERTGGSVSTLTIQRTQQEDSAVYLCASSPGHLNSPLHFGNGTRLTVT.

The chain recombines TRBV28 with TRBJ2-5; possibly TRBD2 for D (6 bases). Trimming took off 2 bases at V and 5 bases at J, with 18 bases between the two ends. This CDR3 region has 16 residues. Germline CDR1 and CDR2: MDHEN and SYDVKM. The CDR3 nucleotides are TGTGCCAGCAGTTTAGGTGGATTGGGGGGAGGCGAGACCCAGTACTTC. Encoded protein: CASSLGGLGGGETQYF.

This clone was observed a few times. This chain uses TRBV28 with TRBJ1-1, with 7 bases that match TRBD1. The ends lost 4 bases at V and 3 bases at J; junction bases unmatched: 8. CDR3 length: 15 residues. Germline loops: CDR1 MDHEN, CDR2 SYDVKM. The CDR3 DNA follows: TGTGCCAGCAGTTCCCCCAGGGGGAGGGACACTGAAGCTTTCTTT. As protein: CASSSPRGRDTEAFF.

This clone has just a few counts. The chain recombines TRBV6-5 with TRBJ1-2; maybe TRBD1 (6 bases). V lost 6 bases, J lost 7 bases, and 15 bases lay in between. Germline CDR1 MNHEY, CDR2 SVGAGI. The CDR3 is made up of 13 amino acids. In DNA, the CDR3 is TGTGCCAGCAGGTCTACAGGGTCAATTGGCTACACCTTC. It yields the protein CASRSTGSIGYTF.

The CDR3 region is CARAQGGRTEAFF. The DNA of the CDR3 is TGTGCCAGGGCCCAGGGGGGAAGAACTGAAGCTTTCTTT. This sequence joins TRBV19 and TRBJ1-1; 7 nucleotides agree with TRBD1. The junction had 9 bases not matched to a gene; V was cut back by 9 bases and J by 5 bases. Per the germline V gene, CDR1 is LNHDA and CDR2 is SQIVND (reference sequence). CDR3 size: 13 residues.

CDR3 nucleotides: TGTGCCAGTAGTCCACTGACCGGGGCGGACACTGAAGCTTTCTTT. Residues: CASSPLTGADTEAFF. The rearrangement uses TRBV19 and TRBJ1-1; tentative D call: TRBD1 (5 bases). CDR3 length equals 15 residues. CDR1 is LNHDA and CDR2 is SQIVND in the germline V gene (reference sequence). Trimming took off 5 bases at V and 3 bases at J, with 16 bases between the two ends. The variable domain in full, completed from reference TRBV19 and TRBJ1-1, reads DGGITQSPKYLFRKEGQNVTLSCEQNLNHDAMYWYRQDPGQGLRLIYYSQIVNDFQKGDIAEGYSVSREKKESFPLTVTSAQKNPTAFYLCASSPLTGADTEAFFGQGTRLTVV.

The CDR3 sequence: CATLGHSYEQYF. The CDR3 DNA sequence: TGTGCCACCCTTGGACACTCCTACGAGCAGTACTTC. V gene TRBV6-1 combines with J gene TRBJ2-7, with D possibly TRBD1 on 5 matching bases. V was trimmed by 10 bases and J by 0 bases, leaving 10 bases between them. Germline-derived CDR1 and CDR2 are MNHNS and SASEGT. There are 12 residues in the CDR3.

The chain couples TRBV6-1 to TRBJ1-1; 8 positions match TRBD1. The CDR3 totals 13 residues. V was clipped by 6 bases and J by 11 bases; unmatched bases: 11. The germline V gene has CDR1 MNHNS and CDR2 SASEGT. CDR3 protein: CASRLDRGDGAFF. The CDR3 DNA reads as TGTGCCAGCAGGCTCGACAGGGGCGACGGGGCTTTCTTT.

The V gene is TRBV7-8, the J gene TRBJ1-5; 7 nucleotides match TRBD1. CDR1 and CDR2 from the germline V gene are SGHVS and FQNEAQ. The CDR3 has 15 amino acids. The ends lost 5 bases at V and 7 bases at J; junction bases unmatched: 11. The CDR3 spells CASSPGSRGNQPQHF. In DNA form, the CDR3 reads TGTGCCAGCAGCCCGGGGAGCAGGGGGAACCAGCCCCAGCATTTT.